Below are 16 T cell receptor beta chains sequenced from a single sample in a study of blood T cells in healthy people across ages. Through a sample-barcoded 5' primer and a J-beta primer mix, a second PCR was run for roughly 6 to 11 cycles. TCRdb recomputed calls from the 5' RACE reads with MiXCR, one row per CDR3 protein. The data hold around 1,100,000 distinct CDR3 sequences, with under 40% observed a single time. Sequenced input: blood. The origin of the receptors is a man between 18 and 29 years old in good health.

This clonotype was counted between two and nine times. The CDR3 DNA reads as TGTGCCAGCAGCCACTTGTCACAGGGTGGGCAGCCCCAGCATTTT. Protein product: CASSHLSQGGQPQHF. The J gene is TRBJ1-5, the V gene TRBV12-3 or TRBV12-4, with a weak D call TRBD1 (6 bases). Trimming removed 6 bases at V and 7 bases at J, with 19 bases between. CDR3 length: 15 residues.

The V gene is TRBV2, the J gene TRBJ2-5; D is possibly TRBD1 or TRBD2 (5 bases each). Germline V lookup: CDR1 SNHLY, CDR2 FYNNEI. V was shortened by 3 bases and J by 11 bases, with 28 bases between the two germline ends. The CDR3 covers 17 residues. As DNA, the CDR3 is TGTGCCAGCAGTGAGAGGGGTATCAGGTGGGTTGGCAATGAGCAGTACTTC. This encodes CASSERGIRWVGNEQYF.

This clonotype was seen more than once but under ten times. Here the CDR3 reads CASSYSASGYGYTF. The CDR3 bases are TGTGCCAGCAGTTACTCGGCTTCGGGTTATGGCTACACCTTC. The chain has TRBV6-5 and TRBJ1-2; D is uncertain. From germline, CDR1 is MNHEY and CDR2 SVGAGI. This CDR3 region has 14 residues. The V end was cut by 0 bases, the J end by 5 bases, with 10 bases between.

In nucleotides, the CDR3 is TGTGCCAGCAGTTCTCCTAAGTTGGGGGACACTGAAGCTTTCTTT. This translates into CASSSPKLGDTEAFF. This chain connects TRBV6-5 to TRBJ1-1; TRBD1 might be the D (5 bases). This CDR3 has 15 residues. Looked up from germline, CDR1 is MNHEY and CDR2 is SVGAGI. V was trimmed by 4 bases and J by 3 bases, leaving 15 bases between them.

A few counts support this clonotype. This chain links TRBV7-2 with TRBJ2-1; TRBD2 is a possible D gene (7 bases). Trimming stripped 5 bases from V and 6 bases from J, with 20 bases between. The CDR3 loop spans 16 amino acids. CDR1 and CDR2 from the germline V gene are SGHTA and FQGNSA. DNA for the CDR3: TGTGCCAGCAGCACCCCTGCGGGGGCCCTCTTCAATGAGCAGTTCTTC. Its protein product is CASSTPAGALFNEQFF.

This clonotype was counted between two and nine times. This sequence joins TRBV6-2 or TRBV6-3 and TRBJ1-1, with D unresolved. Germline CDR1 and CDR2: MNHEY and SVGEGT. The CDR3 loop spans 17 amino acids. With 0 bases removed from V and 3 bases from J, the gap between germline ends came to 17 bases. CDR3 nucleotide sequence: TGTGCCAGCAGTTACTCTCCGGGGTTAGGTGTCCACACTGAAGCTTTCTTT. This sequence encodes CASSYSPGLGVHTEAFF.

In its sample, this clonotype was seen a few times. V gene TRBV4-3 combines with J gene TRBJ2-1, with D maybe TRBD2 (5 bases). CDR3 length equals 16 residues. V dropped 5 bases and J dropped 0 bases, with 14 bases sitting between them. Germline lookup yields CDR1 LGHNA and CDR2 YSLEER. The CDR3 here is CASSTELAGSYNEQFF. As DNA, the CDR3 is TGCGCCAGCAGCACCGAACTTGCGGGCTCCTACAATGAGCAGTTCTTC.

This clonotype has only a few counts. The chain links TRBV14 to TRBJ2-4; perhaps TRBD2 as D (5 bases). CDR1 is SGHDN and CDR2 is FVKESK in the germline V gene. V dropped 0 bases and J dropped 3 bases, with 15 bases sitting between them. This CDR3 region has 17 residues. CDR3 DNA: TGTGCCAGCAGCCAAGAACGGACTGGAGATAGCAAAAACATTCAGTACTTC. Translated, it gives CASSQERTGDSKNIQYF.

The J gene is TRBJ2-3, the V gene TRBV20-1; 9 bases align to TRBD2. The CDR3 runs 16 residues. The germline CDR1 and CDR2 sequences are DFQATT and SNEGSKA (reference sequence). V was pared by 7 bases and J by 1 base, with 12 bases of the junction left unmatched. CDR3 DNA: TGCAGTGTCCCCATTAGACTAGCGGTAGGCACAGATACGCAGTATTTT. Amino acids: CSVPIRLAVGTDTQYF.

The chain couples TRBV6-6 to TRBJ1-1; 9 bases fit TRBD1. Trimming cost V 2 bases and J 3 bases; bases outside gene matches: 7. CDR3 length equals 16 residues. Germline V lookup: CDR1 MNHNY, CDR2 SVGAGI (reference sequence). The CDR3, as DNA: TGTGCCAGCAGTTACATAAAACAGGGGGCTTACACTGAAGCTTTCTTT. Protein product: CASSYIKQGAYTEAFF.

This clonotype has a single count. Because the CDR3 is missing its conserved closing phenylalanine or tryptophan, this is likely a read error. The J gene is TRBJ2-1, the V gene TRBV5-1, with D possibly TRBD1 on 6 matching bases. Per germline, CDR1 SGHRS and CDR2 YFSETQ. The CDR3 sequence is 13 residues long. CDR3 loop: CASKWTENNEQFL. The CDR3 bases are TGCGCCAGCAAATGGACAGAGAACAACGAGCAGTTCTTA.

This clonotype was seen a handful of times. The genes are TRBV20-1 and TRBJ1-4; D is perhaps TRBD1 (5 bases). V lost 1 base and J 2 bases, leaving 14 bases between the germline ends. Germline assignment: CDR1 DFQATT and CDR2 SNEGSKA (reference sequence). The CDR3 is 16 amino acids. The CDR3 protein is CSARGAGLTTNEKLFF. CDR3 coding DNA: TGCAGTGCTAGAGGGGCGGGGCTAACTACTAATGAAAAACTGTTTTTT.

This clonotype has only a few counts. The rearrangement uses TRBV9 and TRBJ2-5; no clear D. The CDR3 loop spans 12 amino acids. Germline CDR1 SGDLS, CDR2 YYNGEE. Trimming removed 3 bases from V and 5 bases from J, with 8 bases in between. DNA for the CDR3: TGTGCCAGCAGCGCCCCTCAGGAGACCCAGTACTTC. Its translation is CASSAPQETQYF.

The chain combines TRBV12-3 or TRBV12-4 with TRBJ1-1; D ambiguous. The CDR3 has 12 residues. Between the trimmed V and J ends, which lost 2 bases and 11 bases, there was a span of 12 bases. CDR3 sequence reads: CASSLLGIRAFF. Here the CDR3 DNA reads TGTGCCAGCAGTTTATTAGGGATCCGGGCTTTCTTT.

The chain has TRBV5-1 and TRBJ2-7, with a tentative D call TRBD1 (5 bases). The CDR3 contains 16 residues. V lost 0 bases and J lost 7, with 20 bases in between. Germline V gives CDR1 SGHRS, CDR2 YFSETQ. CDR3 loop: CASSLVGQGPYNEQYF. The CDR3, as DNA: TGCGCCAGCAGCTTGGTTGGGCAGGGCCCCTACAATGAGCAGTACTTC. The full variable domain, in which reference TRBV5-1 and TRBJ2-7 provide the parts outside the CDR3, is KAGVTQTPRYLIKTRGQQVTLSCSPISGHRSVSWYQQTPGQGLQFLFEYFSETQRNKGNFPGRFSGRQFSNSRSEMNVSTLELGDSALYLCASSLVGQGPYNEQYFGPGTRLTVT.

Only a few counts were recorded for this clonotype. The chain employs TRBV9 and TRBJ2-1, with a tentative D call TRBD2 (5 bases). CDR1 and CDR2 from the germline V gene are SGDLS and YYNGEE. The CDR3 spans 13 residues. V was shortened by 4 bases and J by 6 bases, with 11 bases between the two germline ends. The CDR3 bases are TGTGCCAGCAGCCCCGGGGATGGCAATGAGCAGTTCTTC. The encoded protein is CASSPGDGNEQFF.